This is a list of T cell receptor beta chains from one sample in a study of T cell responses to AZD1222 COVID-19 vaccine. The assay was immunoSEQ multiplex PCR, and TCRdb's table has in-frame clones only and misses some. Altogether about 93,000 clones are present, 70% to 90% being singletons, with the ten largest covering approximately 7.9%. Material: peripheral blood, obtained on day 0 of AZD1222 vaccination. These receptors all stem from an adult in good health. CDR3s leave out the opening cysteine and the closing phenylalanine or tryptophan. The size entry is marked missing in some rows and otherwise reads once, few, many or a size class.

clone_size: NA; v_call: TRBV11-1; cdr3_aa: ASSYRTGEFNEQY
clone_size: NA; v_call: TRBV28; cdr3_aa: ASAEGTGYT
clone_size: NA; v_call: TRBV5-6; cdr3_aa: ASSRPRASGRRDTQY
clone_size: NA; v_call: TRBV3-1/TRBV3-2; cdr3_aa: ASSHTGGDFNRCRDTQY
clone_size: NA; v_call: TRBV29-1; cdr3_aa: SGFGQGGRYT
clone_size: NA; v_call: TRBV29-1; cdr3_aa: SVDPGRGYGYT
clone_size: NA; v_call: TRBV6-2/TRBV6-3; cdr3_aa: ASSQGASRQF
clone_size: NA; v_call: TRBV27; cdr3_aa: ASSARDSSYEQY
clone_size: NA; v_call: TRBV5-1; cdr3_aa: ASSLGARGTGELF
clone_size: NA; v_call: TRBV28; cdr3_aa: ASSIYRGGFRPQH
clone_size: NA; v_call: TRBV29-1; cdr3_aa: SVAPGQGASEAF
clone_size: NA; v_call: TRBV24-1; cdr3_aa: ATSDRTSWELF
clone_size: NA; v_call: TRBV3-1/TRBV3-2; cdr3_aa: ASSNTHGSTDTQY
clone_size: once; v_call: TRBV29-1; cdr3_aa: SVPPRGQGAGYGYT
clone_size: NA; v_call: TRBV28; cdr3_aa: ASSPALVGQPQH
clone_size: NA; v_call: TRBV11-3; cdr3_aa: ASSSGQSGANVLT
clone_size: once; v_call: TRBV18; cdr3_aa: ASSPGQGGGYT
clone_size: NA; v_call: TRBV29-1; cdr3_aa: SVDQGDTQY
clone_size: NA; v_call: TRBV3-1/TRBV3-2; cdr3_aa: ASSPPGSYEQY
clone_size: NA; v_call: TRBV27; cdr3_aa: ASSHDRAEEKLF
clone_size: NA; v_call: TRBV20-1; cdr3_aa: SASHTSFYGYT
clone_size: few; v_call: TRBV10-1; cdr3_aa: ASSAGTSGYNEQF
clone_size: once; v_call: TRBV19; cdr3_aa: ASWGAGSSYNEQF
clone_size: NA; v_call: TRBV5-6; cdr3_aa: ASSPWGQQTQY
clone_size: once; v_call: TRBV30; cdr3_aa: AWRRTLNTEAF
clone_size: NA; v_call: TRBV11-2; cdr3_aa: ASSQQGYEQY
clone_size: once; v_call: TRBV5-4; cdr3_aa: ASSSGLAVGYEQF
clone_size: NA; v_call: TRBV10-1; cdr3_aa: ASRGDREIGEQY
clone_size: NA; v_call: TRBV7-9; cdr3_aa: ASSSGTGNYGYT
clone_size: NA; v_call: TRBV28; cdr3_aa: ASSLPSTGELF
clone_size: NA; v_call: TRBV10-3; cdr3_aa: AISESRTNSRGTGELF
clone_size: NA; v_call: TRBV10-3; cdr3_aa: AIGDSNQPQH
clone_size: NA; v_call: TRBV19; cdr3_aa: ATQESSSGANVLT
clone_size: NA; v_call: TRBV11-2; cdr3_aa: ASSLGVGDGYT
clone_size: NA; v_call: TRBV5-4; cdr3_aa: ASSLWTSGINEQF
clone_size: once; v_call: TRBV15; cdr3_aa: ATSPQGLAVAYEQY
clone_size: NA; v_call: TRBV10-2; cdr3_aa: ASSLDRGDTEAF
clone_size: NA; v_call: TRBV5-1; cdr3_aa: ASSIGDRSTGELF
clone_size: NA; v_call: TRBV19; cdr3_aa: ASSIAGDPRKY
clone_size: once; v_call: TRBV15; cdr3_aa: ATSSGTSVDSTDTQY
clone_size: NA; v_call: TRBV5-4; cdr3_aa: ASSLELHSGPNTGELF
clone_size: NA; v_call: TRBV11-2; cdr3_aa: ASSPGQGLGYRETQY
clone_size: NA; v_call: TRBV30; cdr3_aa: AWSAGRGGEYNSPLH
clone_size: NA; v_call: TRBV6-1; cdr3_aa: ASSVSPGGGFGNQPQH
clone_size: NA; v_call: TRBV6-5; cdr3_aa: ASNAIGTSNTIY
clone_size: NA; v_call: TRBV28; cdr3_aa: ASILTGTGVYEQY
clone_size: NA; v_call: TRBV21-1; cdr3_aa: ASSKGIGHTDTQY
clone_size: NA; v_call: TRBV7-9; cdr3_aa: ASSLESATSPLH
clone_size: few; v_call: TRBV25-1; cdr3_aa: ASESARDRTNYGYT
clone_size: NA; v_call: TRBV5-1; cdr3_aa: ASSLVGQDNEKLF
clone_size: NA; v_call: TRBV6-5; cdr3_aa: ASNLQGTNQPQH
clone_size: NA; v_call: TRBV29-1; cdr3_aa: SVVRGRGENGYT